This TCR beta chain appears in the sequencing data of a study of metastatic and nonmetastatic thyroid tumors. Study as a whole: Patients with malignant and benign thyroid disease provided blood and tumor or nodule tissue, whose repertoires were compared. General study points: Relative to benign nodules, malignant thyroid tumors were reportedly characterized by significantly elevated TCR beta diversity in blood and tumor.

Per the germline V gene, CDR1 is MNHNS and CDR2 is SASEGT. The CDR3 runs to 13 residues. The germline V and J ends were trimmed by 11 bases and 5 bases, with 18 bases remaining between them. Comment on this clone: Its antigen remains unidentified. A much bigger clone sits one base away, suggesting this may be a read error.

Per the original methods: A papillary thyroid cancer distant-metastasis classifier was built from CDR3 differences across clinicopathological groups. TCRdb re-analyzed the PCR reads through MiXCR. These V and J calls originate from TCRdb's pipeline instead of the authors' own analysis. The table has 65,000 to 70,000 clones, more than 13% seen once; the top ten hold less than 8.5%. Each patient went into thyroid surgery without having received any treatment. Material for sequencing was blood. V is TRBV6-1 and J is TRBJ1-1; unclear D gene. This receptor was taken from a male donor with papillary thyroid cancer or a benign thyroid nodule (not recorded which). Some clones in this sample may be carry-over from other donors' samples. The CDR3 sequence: CARAWDLTTEAFF. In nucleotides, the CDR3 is TGTGCCCGCGCATGGGATTTAACAACTGAAGCTTTCTTT.